Described below is a single T cell receptor (beta chain) sequence and its context. The sequenced template was cDNA made from the entire isolated RNA. Libraries were prepared by immunoSEQ multiplex PCR; TCRdb keeps only in-frame clonotypes and omits some of them. The sample contains 400,000 to 600,000 clones, 25% to 35% of which appear only once. The CDR3 loop spans 15 amino acids. CDR1 and CDR2 from the germline V gene are MNHEY and SMNVEV (reference sequence). V gave up 6 bases and J gave up 4 bases; unmatched junction bases: 7. The data were taken from a study of beta chain features in type 1 diabetes. Study in general: Age, gender, cell numbers and subset yield matched between patients and controls.

Stem cell-like memory, regulatory, central memory and naive CD4+ cells were sorted via CD45RO/CCR7/CD25/CD127/CD95/CD27. Sort purity for all populations was recorded as exceeding 98%. The sample comprised naive CD4+ T cells from blood. The V gene is TRBV27, the J gene TRBJ2-1; the match to TRBD2 covers 9 bases. The receptor comes from a young man in good health. The CDR3 DNA follows: TGTGCCAGCAGCTCAGCGGGGGGAAATTACAATGAGCAGTTCTTC. It codes for CASSSAGGNYNEQFF.